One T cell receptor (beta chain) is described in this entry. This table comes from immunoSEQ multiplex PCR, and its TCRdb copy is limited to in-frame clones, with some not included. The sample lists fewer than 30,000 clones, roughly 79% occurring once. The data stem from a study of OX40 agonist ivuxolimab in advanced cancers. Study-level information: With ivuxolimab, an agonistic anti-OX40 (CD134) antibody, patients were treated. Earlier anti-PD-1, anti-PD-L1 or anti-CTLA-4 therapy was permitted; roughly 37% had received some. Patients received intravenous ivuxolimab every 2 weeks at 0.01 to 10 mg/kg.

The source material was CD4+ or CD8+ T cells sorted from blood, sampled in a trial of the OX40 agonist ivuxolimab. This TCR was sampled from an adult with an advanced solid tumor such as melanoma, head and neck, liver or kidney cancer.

The CDR3: CASSYPGAAGNTIYF. CDR3 bases: TGTGCCAGCAGTTACCCAGGGGCTGCTGGAAACACCATATATTTT. The chain recombines TRBV6-6 with TRBJ1-3, with a tentative D call TRBD1 (6 bases). The CDR3 is made up of 15 amino acids. Germline CDR1 is MNHNY and CDR2 is SVGAGI (reference sequence). Trimming removed 2 bases at V and 2 bases at J, with 10 bases between.